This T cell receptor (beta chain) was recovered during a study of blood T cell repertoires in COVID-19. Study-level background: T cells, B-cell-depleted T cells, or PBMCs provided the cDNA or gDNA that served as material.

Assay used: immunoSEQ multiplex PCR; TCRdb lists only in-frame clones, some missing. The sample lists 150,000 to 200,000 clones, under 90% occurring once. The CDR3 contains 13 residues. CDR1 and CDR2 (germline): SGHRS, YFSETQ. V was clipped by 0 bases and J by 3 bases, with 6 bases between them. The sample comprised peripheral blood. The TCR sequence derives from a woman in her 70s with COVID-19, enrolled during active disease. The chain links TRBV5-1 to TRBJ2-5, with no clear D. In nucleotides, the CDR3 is TGCGCCAGCAGCTTGGGACGGGAAGAGACCCAGTACTTC. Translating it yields CASSLGREETQYF.